Described below is a single TCR beta chain sequence and its context. Its antigen is unidentified. Germline CDR1 LGHDT, CDR2 YNNKEL (reference sequence). Trimming took off 0 bases at V and 5 bases at J, with 10 bases between the two ends. CDR3 size: 14 residues. The data stem from a study of T cell responses to AZD1222 COVID-19 vaccine. Overall study results and limits: Spike-specific TCR breadth and depth went up after people got two AZD1222 doses. Of the AZD1222 recipients, only 5 or 6 were seropositive at baseline. It should be noted that donors were predominantly white British and more often female, and clonal diversity was possibly underestimated.

Repertoires were generated with immunoSEQ multiplex PCR, while TCRdb's copy carries only in-frame clones and drops some. Here the sample spans around 120,000 clones, 90% to 95% being singletons. The chain employs TRBV3-1 (or the pseudogene TRBV3-2) and TRBJ2-5; D ambiguous. This sequence originates from an adult in good health. The source material was peripheral blood, sampled on day 0 of AZD1222 vaccination. The CDR3 reads CASSQDLELETQYF. The CDR3 DNA sequence: TGTGCCAGCAGCCAAGATTTGGAGTTGGAGACCCAGTACTTC.